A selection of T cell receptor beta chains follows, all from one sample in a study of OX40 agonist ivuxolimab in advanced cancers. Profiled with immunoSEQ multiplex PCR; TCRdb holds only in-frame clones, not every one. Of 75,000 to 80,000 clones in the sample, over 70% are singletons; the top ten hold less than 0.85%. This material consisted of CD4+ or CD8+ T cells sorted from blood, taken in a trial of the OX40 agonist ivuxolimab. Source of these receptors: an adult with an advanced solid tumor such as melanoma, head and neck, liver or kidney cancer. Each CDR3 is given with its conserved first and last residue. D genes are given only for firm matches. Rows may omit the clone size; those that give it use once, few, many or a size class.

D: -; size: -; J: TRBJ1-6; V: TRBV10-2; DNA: TGCGCCAGCAGGTCCGAACAGAAGAATAATTCACCCCTCCACTTT; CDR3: CASRSEQKNNSPLHF
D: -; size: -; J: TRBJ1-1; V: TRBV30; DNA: TGTGCCTGGAGTCTAGGCAGGGTGAACACTGAAGCTTTCTTT; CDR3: CAWSLGRVNTEAFF
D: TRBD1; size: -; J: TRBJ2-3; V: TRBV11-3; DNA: TGTGCCAGCAGCCCGGGACAGACAGATACGCAGTATTTT; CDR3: CASSPGQTDTQYF
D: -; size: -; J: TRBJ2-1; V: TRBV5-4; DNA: TGTGCCAGCAGCTTGGGGGCGAGCTCCTACAATGAGCAGTTCTTC; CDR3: CASSLGASSYNEQFF
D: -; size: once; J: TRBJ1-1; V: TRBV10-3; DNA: TGTGCCATCAGTGATCGAGGACAGCACACTGAAGCTTTCTTT; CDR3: CAISDRGQHTEAFF
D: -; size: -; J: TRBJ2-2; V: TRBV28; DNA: TGTGCCAGCAGTTTATCCAGCGCTGCCGGGGAGCTGTTTTTT; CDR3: CASSLSSAAGELFF
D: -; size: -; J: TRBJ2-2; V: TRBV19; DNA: TGTGCCAGTAGTGCACAGGTGACCGGGGAGCTGTTTTTT; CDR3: CASSAQVTGELFF
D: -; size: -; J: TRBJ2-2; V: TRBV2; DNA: TGTGCCAGCAGTGAGCTCCTACCCGGGGAGCTGTTTTTT; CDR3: CASSELLPGELFF
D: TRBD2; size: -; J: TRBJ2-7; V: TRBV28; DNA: TGTGCCAGCAGCGTCATTCCGGGGGGACTCTACGAGCAGTACTTC; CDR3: CASSVIPGGLYEQYF
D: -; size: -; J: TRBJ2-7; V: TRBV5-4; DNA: TGTGCCAGCAGCTTGGGGGGCCGTTACTACGAGCAGTACTTC; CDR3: CASSLGGRYYEQYF
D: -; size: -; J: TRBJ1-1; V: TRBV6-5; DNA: TGTGCCAGCAGTTACTCCGGCAGAGACACTGAAGCTTTCTTT; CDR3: CASSYSGRDTEAFF
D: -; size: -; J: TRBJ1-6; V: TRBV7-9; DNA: TGTGCCAGCAGCTTAGAGGCGGGGAGCTTTATGTATTCACCCCTCCACTTT; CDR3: CASSLEAGSFMYSPLHF
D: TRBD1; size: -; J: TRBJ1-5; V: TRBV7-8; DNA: TGTGCCAGCAGCTCCCGACAGGGAGTAATTGGGTTTCAGCCCCAGCATTTT; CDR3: CASSSRQGVIGFQPQHF
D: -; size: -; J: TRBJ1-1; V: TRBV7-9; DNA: TGTGCCAGCAGCCTCACAGGGTTGTACACTGAAGCTTTCTTT; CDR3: CASSLTGLYTEAFF
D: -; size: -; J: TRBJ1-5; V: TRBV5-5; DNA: TGTGCCAGCAGCTTGTTCCCGGTGTATAGCAATCAGCCCCAGCATTTT; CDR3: CASSLFPVYSNQPQHF
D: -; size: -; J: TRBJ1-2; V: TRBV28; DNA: TGTGCCAGCAGTTTATATGCCTCGGGGGAACTTGGCTACACCTTC; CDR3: CASSLYASGELGYTF
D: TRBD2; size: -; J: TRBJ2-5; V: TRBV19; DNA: TGTGCCAGCGGACTAGCGGGAGTTTGGGAGACCCAGTACTTC; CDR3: CASGLAGVWETQYF
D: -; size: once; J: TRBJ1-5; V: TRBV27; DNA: TGTGCCAGCAGTTTATCCCTTACTCAGCCCCAGCATTTT; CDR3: CASSLSLTQPQHF
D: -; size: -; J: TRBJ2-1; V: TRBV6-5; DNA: TGTGCCAGCAGGGGGACGGTGGCTCCCCGACAGTTCTTC; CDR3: CASRGTVAPRQFF
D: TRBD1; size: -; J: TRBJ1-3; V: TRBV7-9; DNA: TGTGCCAGCAGCGAGACAGGGGGAGGAAACACCATATATTTT; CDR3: CASSETGGGNTIYF
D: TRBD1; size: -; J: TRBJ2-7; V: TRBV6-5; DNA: TGTGCCAGCAGCAACTACCGACAGGGCTACGAGCAGTACTTC; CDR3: CASSNYRQGYEQYF
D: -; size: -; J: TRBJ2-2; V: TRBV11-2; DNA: TGTGCCAGCAGCTTGGTGCCCGGGGAGCTGTTTTTT; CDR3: CASSLVPGELFF
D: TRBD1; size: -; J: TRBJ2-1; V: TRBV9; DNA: TGTGCCAGCAGCGTTCCGGGACAGGCCTACAATGAGCAGTTCTTC; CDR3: CASSVPGQAYNEQFF
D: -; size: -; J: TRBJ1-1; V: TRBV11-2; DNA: TGTGCCAGCAGCTTAGACGGAGGGGGCACTGAAGCTTTCTTT; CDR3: CASSLDGGGTEAFF
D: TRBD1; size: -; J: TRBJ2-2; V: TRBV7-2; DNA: TGTGCCAGCAGCAAAAGATCAGGGACAGGGACGAACACCGGGGAGCTGTTTTTT; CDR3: CASSKRSGTGTNTGELFF
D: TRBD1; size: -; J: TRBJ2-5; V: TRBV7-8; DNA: TGTGCCAGCAGCTCGGGACAGGCGTTGCATCAAGAGACCCAGTACTTC; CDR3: CASSSGQALHQETQYF
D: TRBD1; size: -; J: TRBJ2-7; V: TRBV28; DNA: TGTGCCAGCAGACCGGGACAGGGGCGCTACGAGCAGTACTTC; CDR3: CASRPGQGRYEQYF
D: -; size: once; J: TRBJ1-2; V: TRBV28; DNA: TGTGCCAGCAGTCTACGGAGTGTAGGGGGCTACACCTTC; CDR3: CASSLRSVGGYTF
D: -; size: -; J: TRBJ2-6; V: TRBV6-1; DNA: TGTGCCAGCAGTGAAGTGGGCTCTGGGGCCAACGTCCTGACTTTC; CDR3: CASSEVGSGANVLTF
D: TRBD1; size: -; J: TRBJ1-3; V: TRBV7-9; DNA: TGTGCCAGCAGCTCCCGGGACAGGGGTAAAACCATATATTTT; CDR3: CASSSRDRGKTIYF
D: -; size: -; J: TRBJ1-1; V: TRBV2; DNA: TGTGCCAGCAGTCCTAGCTCGGGGGTAGGGGCTTTCTTT; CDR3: CASSPSSGVGAFF
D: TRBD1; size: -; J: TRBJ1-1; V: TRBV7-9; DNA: TGTGCCAGCAGCTCAGGGGGGGTGGCTTTCTTT; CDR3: CASSSGGVAFF
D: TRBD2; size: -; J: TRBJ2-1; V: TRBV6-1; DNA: TGTGCCAGCAGTGAAGAGCCTAGCGGGTTCTACAATGAGCAGTTCTTC; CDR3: CASSEEPSGFYNEQFF
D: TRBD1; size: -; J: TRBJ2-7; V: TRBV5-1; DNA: TGCGCCAGCAGCCCAAAAGTAGGACAGGGCTCCTACGAGCAGTACTTC; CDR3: CASSPKVGQGSYEQYF
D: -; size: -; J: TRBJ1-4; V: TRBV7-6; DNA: TGTGCCAGCAGCTTAGAGGAGGGTTCGGGGTCTAATGAAAAACTGTTTTTT; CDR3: CASSLEEGSGSNEKLFF
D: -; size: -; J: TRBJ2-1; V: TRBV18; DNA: TGTGCCAGCTCACCGTCCAGGGCCTACAATGAGCAGTTCTTC; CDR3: CASSPSRAYNEQFF
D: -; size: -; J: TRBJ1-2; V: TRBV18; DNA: TGTGCCAGCTCACCAGAAGTTTCTTATGGCTACACCTTC; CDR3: CASSPEVSYGYTF
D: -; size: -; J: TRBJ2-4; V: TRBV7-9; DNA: TGTGCCAGCAGCTTACGCGGCGGCAAAAACATTCAGTACTTC; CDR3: CASSLRGGKNIQYF
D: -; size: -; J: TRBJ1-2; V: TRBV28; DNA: TGTGCCAGCAGCAGTAGACCTCATGGCTACACCTTC; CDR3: CASSSRPHGYTF